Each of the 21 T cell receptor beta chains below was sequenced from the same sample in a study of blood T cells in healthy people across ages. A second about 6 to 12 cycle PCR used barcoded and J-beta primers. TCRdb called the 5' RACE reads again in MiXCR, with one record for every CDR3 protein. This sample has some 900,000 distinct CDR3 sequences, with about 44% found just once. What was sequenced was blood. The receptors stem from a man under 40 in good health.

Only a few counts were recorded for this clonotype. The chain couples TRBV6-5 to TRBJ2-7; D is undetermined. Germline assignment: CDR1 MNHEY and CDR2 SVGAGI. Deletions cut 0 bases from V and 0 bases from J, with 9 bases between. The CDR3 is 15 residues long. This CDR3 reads CASSYSSVSSYEQYF. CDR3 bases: TGTGCCAGCAGTTACTCGTCGGTGAGCTCCTACGAGCAGTACTTC.

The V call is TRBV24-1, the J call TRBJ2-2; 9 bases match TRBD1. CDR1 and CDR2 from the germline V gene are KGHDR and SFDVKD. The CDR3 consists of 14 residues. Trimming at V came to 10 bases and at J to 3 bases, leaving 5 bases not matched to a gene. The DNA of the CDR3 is TGTGCCACGGGGGGACAGGGAGACACCGGGGAGCTGTTTTTT. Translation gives CATGGQGDTGELFF.

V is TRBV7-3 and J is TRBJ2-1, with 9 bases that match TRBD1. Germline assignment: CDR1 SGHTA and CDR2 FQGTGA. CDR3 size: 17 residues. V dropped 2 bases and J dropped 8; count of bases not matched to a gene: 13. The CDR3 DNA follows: TGTGCCAGCAGCTTATCTGGAACCGGGACAGGGTTTGATGAGCAGTTCTTC. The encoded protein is CASSLSGTGTGFDEQFF.

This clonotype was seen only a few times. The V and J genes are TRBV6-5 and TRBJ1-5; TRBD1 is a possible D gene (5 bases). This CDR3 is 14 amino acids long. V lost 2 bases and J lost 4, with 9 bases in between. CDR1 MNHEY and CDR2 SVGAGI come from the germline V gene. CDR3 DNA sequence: TGTGCCAGCAGTTACCATCAGGGAAATCAGCCCCAGCATTTT. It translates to CASSYHQGNQPQHF.

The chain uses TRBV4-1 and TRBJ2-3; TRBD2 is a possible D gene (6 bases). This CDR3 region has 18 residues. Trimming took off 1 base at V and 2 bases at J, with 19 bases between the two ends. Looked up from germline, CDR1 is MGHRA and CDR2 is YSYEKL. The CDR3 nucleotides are TGCGCCAGCAGCCAAGTGATGGGACTTATCCCCCCCACAGATACGCAGTATTTT. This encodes CASSQVMGLIPPTDTQYF.

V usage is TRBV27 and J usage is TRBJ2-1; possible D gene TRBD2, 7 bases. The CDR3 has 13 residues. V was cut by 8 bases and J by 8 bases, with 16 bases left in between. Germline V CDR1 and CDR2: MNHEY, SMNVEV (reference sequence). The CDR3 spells CASGAGHLYEQFF. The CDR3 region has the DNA TGTGCCAGCGGAGCGGGACACCTCTATGAGCAGTTCTTC.

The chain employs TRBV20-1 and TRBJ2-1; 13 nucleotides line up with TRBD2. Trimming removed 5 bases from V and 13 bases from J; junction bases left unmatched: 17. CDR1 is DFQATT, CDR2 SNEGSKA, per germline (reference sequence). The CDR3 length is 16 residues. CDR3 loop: CSAALAGGLRQETQFF. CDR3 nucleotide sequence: TGCAGTGCTGCACTAGCGGGGGGGCTAAGGCAAGAGACCCAGTTCTTC.

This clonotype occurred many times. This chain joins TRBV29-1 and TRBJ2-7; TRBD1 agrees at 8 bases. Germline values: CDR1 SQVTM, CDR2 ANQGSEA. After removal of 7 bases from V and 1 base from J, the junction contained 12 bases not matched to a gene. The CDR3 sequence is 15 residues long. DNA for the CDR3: TGCAGCGCCGCTTTCCGGGACAGGAGTTCCTACGAGCAGTACTTC. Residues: CSAAFRDRSSYEQYF.

CDR3 loop: CASSQGSFSGFSSYEQYF. Written as DNA, the CDR3 is TGCGCCAGCAGCCAAGGGTCTTTTAGCGGGTTTAGCTCCTACGAGCAGTACTTC. The rearrangement joins TRBV4-1 to TRBJ2-7, with 7 bases matching TRBD2. Trimming cost V 1 base and J 0 bases; bases outside gene matches: 12. Germline V gene data show CDR1 as MGHRA and CDR2 as YSYEKL. There are 18 residues in the CDR3.

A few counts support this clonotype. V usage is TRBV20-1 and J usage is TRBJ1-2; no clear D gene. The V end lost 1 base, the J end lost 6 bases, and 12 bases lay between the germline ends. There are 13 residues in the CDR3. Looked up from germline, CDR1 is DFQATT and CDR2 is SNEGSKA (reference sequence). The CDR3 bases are TGCAGTGCTAGAGTTTTACCGGAAGATGGCTACACCTTC. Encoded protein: CSARVLPEDGYTF.

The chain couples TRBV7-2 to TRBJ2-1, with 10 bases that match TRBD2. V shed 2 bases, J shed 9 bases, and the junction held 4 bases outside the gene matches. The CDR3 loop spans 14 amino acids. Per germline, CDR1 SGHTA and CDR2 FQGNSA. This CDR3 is CASSLLAGEAEQFF. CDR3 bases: TGTGCCAGCAGCTTACTAGCGGGGGAGGCTGAGCAGTTCTTC.

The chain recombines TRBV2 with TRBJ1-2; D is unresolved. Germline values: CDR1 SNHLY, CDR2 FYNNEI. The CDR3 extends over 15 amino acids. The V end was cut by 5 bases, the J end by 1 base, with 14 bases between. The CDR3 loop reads CASSSSGLVNYGYTF. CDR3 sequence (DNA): TGTGCCAGCAGTTCCTCGGGCCTCGTTAACTATGGCTACACCTTC.

For the CDR3, the DNA is TGCAGTGCTAAAGCGCTAGCGGCCACAGATACGCAGTATTTT. It codes for CSAKALAATDTQYF. The genes are TRBV20-1 and TRBJ2-3; 7 bases fit TRBD2. The germline V gene has CDR1 DFQATT and CDR2 SNEGSKA (reference sequence). J was trimmed by 2 bases and V by 4 bases; bases with no gene match: 6. CDR3 length equals 14 residues.

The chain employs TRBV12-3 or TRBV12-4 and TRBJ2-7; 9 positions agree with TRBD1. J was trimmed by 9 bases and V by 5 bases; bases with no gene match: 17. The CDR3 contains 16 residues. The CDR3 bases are TGTGCCAGCAGTCTTTTGGGGGAGGGACAGGGTCGGTCGCAGTACTTC. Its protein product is CASSLLGEGQGRSQYF.

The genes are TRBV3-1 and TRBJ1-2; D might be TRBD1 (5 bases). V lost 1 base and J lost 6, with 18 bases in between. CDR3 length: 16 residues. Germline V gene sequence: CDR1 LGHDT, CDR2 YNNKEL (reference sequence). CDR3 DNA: TGTGCCAGCAGCCAAGTGTCAACAGGTGAAGGAGATGGCTACACCTTC. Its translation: CASSQVSTGEGDGYTF.

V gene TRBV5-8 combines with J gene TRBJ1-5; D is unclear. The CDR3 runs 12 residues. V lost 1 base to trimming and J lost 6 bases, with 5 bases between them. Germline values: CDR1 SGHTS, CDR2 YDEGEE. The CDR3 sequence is CASSLKAQPQHF. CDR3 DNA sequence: TGTGCCAGCAGCTTGAAGGCTCAGCCCCAGCATTTT.

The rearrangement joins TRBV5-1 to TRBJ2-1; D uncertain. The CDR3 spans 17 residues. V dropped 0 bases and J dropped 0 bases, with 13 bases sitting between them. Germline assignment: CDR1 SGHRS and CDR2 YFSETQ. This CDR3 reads CASSLAVRQSSYNEQFF. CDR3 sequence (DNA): TGCGCCAGCAGCTTGGCCGTTCGGCAGAGCTCCTACAATGAGCAGTTCTTC.

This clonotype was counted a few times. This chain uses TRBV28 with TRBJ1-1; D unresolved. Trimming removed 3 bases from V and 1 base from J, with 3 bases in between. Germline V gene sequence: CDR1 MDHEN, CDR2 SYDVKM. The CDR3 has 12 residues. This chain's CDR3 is CASSLKNTEAFF. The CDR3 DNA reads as TGTGCCAGCAGTTTGAAGAACACTGAAGCTTTCTTT.

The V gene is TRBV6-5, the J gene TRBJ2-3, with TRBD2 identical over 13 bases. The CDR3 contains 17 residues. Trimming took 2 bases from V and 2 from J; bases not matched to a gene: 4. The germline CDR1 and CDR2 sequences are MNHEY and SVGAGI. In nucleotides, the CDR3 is TGTGCCAGCAGTTACCTGACTAGCGGGGGGAACACAGATACGCAGTATTTT. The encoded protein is CASSYLTSGGNTDTQYF.

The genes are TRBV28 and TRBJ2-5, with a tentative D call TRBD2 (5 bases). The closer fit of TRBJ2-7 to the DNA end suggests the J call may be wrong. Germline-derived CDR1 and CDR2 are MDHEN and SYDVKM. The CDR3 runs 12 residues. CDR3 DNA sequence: TGTGCCAGCAACGGGAATGGCTACGAGCAGTACTTC. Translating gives CASNGNGYEQYF.

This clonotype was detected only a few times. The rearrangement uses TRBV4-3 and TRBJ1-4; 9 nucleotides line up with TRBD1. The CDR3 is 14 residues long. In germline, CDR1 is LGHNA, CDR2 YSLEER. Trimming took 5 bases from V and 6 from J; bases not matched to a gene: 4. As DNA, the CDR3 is TGCGCCAGCAGCTCACGGGACAGGGATGAAAAACTGTTTTTT. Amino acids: CASSSRDRDEKLFF.